This is a list of T cell receptor beta chains from one sample in a study of blood T cell repertoires in COVID-19. The table came from immunoSEQ multiplex PCR; TCRdb's copy has only in-frame clones and leaves some out. The table shows 500,000 or so clones, with around 90% occurring only once. Sequences were obtained from PBMCs or T cells enriched from blood (not recorded which). The source of these receptors is a woman between 18 and 29 years old who had recovered from COVID-19. CDR3s include the opening cysteine and the closing phenylalanine or tryptophan. Each record gives: J gene, V gene, D gene, clone size, CDR3 protein, CDR3 DNA. The D gene is left open where the match is weak. Part of the rows lack a size; the others show once, few, many or a class for expanded clones.

J gene: TRBJ1-2; V gene: TRBV6-5; D gene: TRBD1; clone size: .; CDR3 protein: CASTQGQWAYGYTF; CDR3 DNA: TGTGCCAGCACCCAGGGACAGTGGGCTTATGGCTACACCTTC
J gene: TRBJ1-3; V gene: TRBV3-1/TRBV3-2; D gene: .; clone size: few; CDR3 protein: CASTLREAGNTIYF; CDR3 DNA: TGTGCCAGCACCCTCAGGGAGGCTGGAAACACCATATATTTT
J gene: TRBJ1-5; V gene: TRBV27; D gene: .; clone size: few; CDR3 protein: CASSPWGDQPQHF; CDR3 DNA: TGTGCCAGCAGTCCCTGGGGGGATCAGCCCCAGCATTTT
J gene: TRBJ1-2; V gene: TRBV5-6; D gene: TRBD1; clone size: .; CDR3 protein: CASTGDRGSFGYTF; CDR3 DNA: TGTGCCAGCACCGGCGACAGGGGGAGTTTTGGCTACACCTTC
J gene: TRBJ1-1; V gene: TRBV4-1; D gene: .; clone size: .; CDR3 protein: CASSQRLLNTEAFF; CDR3 DNA: TGCGCCAGCAGCCAACGACTTTTGAACACTGAAGCTTTCTTT
J gene: TRBJ1-1; V gene: TRBV5-1; D gene: .; clone size: .; CDR3 protein: CASSLGGAYTEAFF; CDR3 DNA: TGCGCCAGCAGCTTAGGGGGGGCATACACTGAAGCTTTCTTT
J gene: TRBJ1-1; V gene: TRBV6-2/TRBV6-3; D gene: TRBD1; clone size: .; CDR3 protein: CASSPPGQGAGTEAFF; CDR3 DNA: TGTGCCAGCAGCCCTCCGGGACAGGGGGCGGGTACTGAAGCTTTCTTT
J gene: TRBJ2-3; V gene: TRBV29-1; D gene: .; clone size: .; CDR3 protein: CSVRSGTSTDTQYF; CDR3 DNA: TGCAGCGTGCGGTCCGGGACTAGCACAGATACGCAGTATTTT
J gene: TRBJ1-2; V gene: TRBV18; D gene: TRBD1; clone size: .; CDR3 protein: CASSPNGQAMDGYTF; CDR3 DNA: TGTGCCAGCTCACCAAATGGACAGGCAATGGATGGCTACACCTTC
J gene: TRBJ2-2; V gene: TRBV18; D gene: TRBD2; clone size: .; CDR3 protein: CASSPTTLESGGNTGELFF; CDR3 DNA: TGTGCCAGCTCACCGACCACCCTTGAAAGCGGGGGGAACACCGGGGAGCTGTTTTTT
J gene: TRBJ2-2; V gene: TRBV19; D gene: .; clone size: .; CDR3 protein: CASSVAAGELFF; CDR3 DNA: TGTGCCAGTTCGGTCGCGGCCGGGGAGCTGTTTTTT
J gene: TRBJ1-2; V gene: TRBV18; D gene: TRBD1; clone size: .; CDR3 protein: CASSPRSPNDRVRYGYTF; CDR3 DNA: TGTGCCAGCTCCCCCAGAAGTCCAAACGACAGGGTTCGCTATGGCTACACCTTC
J gene: TRBJ1-2; V gene: TRBV6-1; D gene: TRBD1; clone size: few; CDR3 protein: CASSEYLGGDNYGYTF; CDR3 DNA: TGTGCCAGCAGTGAATATCTAGGGGGCGACAACTATGGCTACACCTTC
J gene: TRBJ2-1; V gene: TRBV24-1; D gene: TRBD2; clone size: .; CDR3 protein: CATSAAGSSYNEQFF; CDR3 DNA: TGTGCCACCAGTGCAGCGGGGAGCTCCTACAATGAGCAGTTCTTC
J gene: TRBJ1-5; V gene: TRBV6-1; D gene: .; clone size: .; CDR3 protein: CASSELSPAQHF; CDR3 DNA: TGTGCCAGCAGTGAATTGAGCCCCGCCCAGCATTTT
J gene: TRBJ1-5; V gene: TRBV2; D gene: .; clone size: .; CDR3 protein: CASSEKWTGNQPQHF; CDR3 DNA: TGTGCCAGCAGTGAAAAGTGGACAGGCAATCAGCCCCAGCATTTT
J gene: TRBJ1-2; V gene: TRBV28; D gene: TRBD1; clone size: once; CDR3 protein: CASQGVNYGYTF; CDR3 DNA: TGTGCCAGCCAGGGGGTAAACTATGGCTACACCTTC
J gene: TRBJ1-2; V gene: TRBV6-5; D gene: TRBD1; clone size: .; CDR3 protein: CASSYVGDRGLGYTF; CDR3 DNA: TGTGCCAGCAGTTACGTGGGGGACAGGGGGCTTGGCTACACCTTC
J gene: TRBJ1-4; V gene: TRBV30; D gene: .; clone size: .; CDR3 protein: CAAVRVNEKLFF; CDR3 DNA: TGTGCCGCTGTCAGGGTAAATGAAAAACTGTTTTTT
J gene: TRBJ2-1; V gene: TRBV5-1; D gene: TRBD1; clone size: once; CDR3 protein: CASLGGTGVRNEQFF; CDR3 DNA: TGCGCCAGCCTCGGGGGGACAGGGGTTAGGAATGAGCAGTTCTTC
J gene: TRBJ2-4; V gene: TRBV7-8; D gene: .; clone size: .; CDR3 protein: CASSLEQQNIQYF; CDR3 DNA: TGTGCCAGCAGCTTAGAACAGCAAAACATTCAGTACTTC
J gene: TRBJ2-1; V gene: TRBV10-3; D gene: TRBD1; clone size: .; CDR3 protein: CAIRPRDSALF; CDR3 DNA: TGTGCCATCCGACCCCGGGACAGTGCTCTCTTC
J gene: TRBJ1-2; V gene: TRBV3-1/TRBV3-2; D gene: .; clone size: .; CDR3 protein: CASSQVRTGGGYTF; CDR3 DNA: TGTGCCAGCAGCCAAGTTCGTACGGGAGGCGGCTACACCTTC
J gene: TRBJ1-1; V gene: TRBV27; D gene: TRBD1; clone size: .; CDR3 protein: CASSRGWDRGTEAFF; CDR3 DNA: TGTGCCAGCAGCCGAGGCTGGGACAGGGGCACTGAAGCTTTCTTT
J gene: TRBJ1-5; V gene: TRBV6-6; D gene: .; clone size: .; CDR3 protein: CASIGGSRQPQHF; CDR3 DNA: TGTGCCAGCATTGGGGGGTCCAGGCAGCCCCAGCATTTT
J gene: TRBJ2-1; V gene: TRBV2; D gene: TRBD2; clone size: .; CDR3 protein: CASSDTTRVAGANEQFF; CDR3 DNA: TGTGCCAGCAGTGATACTACCCGAGTAGCGGGGGCTAATGAGCAGTTCTTC
J gene: TRBJ2-1; V gene: TRBV28; D gene: .; clone size: .; CDR3 protein: CASSPEGGEQFF; CDR3 DNA: TGTGCCAGCAGTCCAGAAGGGGGAGAGCAGTTCTTC
J gene: TRBJ2-7; V gene: TRBV11-2; D gene: .; clone size: .; CDR3 protein: CASSLGVENLNF; CDR3 DNA: TGTGCCAGCAGCTTAGGGGTGGAGAATCTTAACTTC
J gene: TRBJ2-3; V gene: TRBV29-1; D gene: .; clone size: .; CDR3 protein: CSVEPGDTQYF; CDR3 DNA: TGCAGCGTTGAACCCGGTGATACGCAGTATTTT
J gene: TRBJ1-2; V gene: TRBV4-1; D gene: TRBD1; clone size: .; CDR3 protein: CASRPGTVLNYGYTF; CDR3 DNA: TGCGCCAGCAGGCCGGGGACAGTACTTAACTATGGCTACACCTTC
J gene: TRBJ2-3; V gene: TRBV18; D gene: TRBD1; clone size: .; CDR3 protein: CASSLSGTGGTDTQYF; CDR3 DNA: TGTGCCAGCTCACTCTCCGGGACAGGGGGCACAGATACGCAGTATTTT
J gene: TRBJ1-3; V gene: TRBV18; D gene: .; clone size: .; CDR3 protein: CASSPGRESPRETSGNTIYF; CDR3 DNA: TGTGCCAGCTCACCCGGGAGGGAGAGTCCGCGGGAGACTTCTGGAAACACCATATATTTT
J gene: TRBJ1-1; V gene: TRBV9; D gene: .; clone size: .; CDR3 protein: CASSVVGQNTEAFF; CDR3 DNA: TGTGCCAGCAGCGTAGTTGGACAGAACACTGAAGCTTTCTTT
J gene: TRBJ1-6; V gene: TRBV7-2; D gene: .; clone size: .; CDR3 protein: CASSLPRQGSSPLHF; CDR3 DNA: TGTGCCAGCAGCTTACCCCGTCAGGGGAGCTCACCCCTCCACTTT